This entry is about one T cell receptor (beta chain). The data belong to a study of shared clonotypes between healthy human individuals. The method was immunoSEQ multiplex PCR; TCRdb's version includes in-frame clones alone and lacks a portion of them. The sample lists some 900,000 clones, approximately 80% seen once, with roughly 1.5% in the top ten. Unmatched junction bases numbered 5, after V lost 5 bases and J lost 6 bases. Germline CDR1 and CDR2: MNHNY and SVGAGI (reference sequence). This CDR3 comprises 14 residues. This clonotype was obtained from a man aged 18 to 30 in good health. The rearrangement joins TRBV6-6 to TRBJ1-4; TRBD1 agrees at 8 bases. The sample comprised memory CD4+ T cells sorted from blood. Subset of the sample: CD45RA-negative fraction. In DNA form, the CDR3 reads TGTGCCAGCAGTAACCCGGGACAGGATGAAAAACTGTTTTTT. This translates into CASSNPGQDEKLFF.